This passage covers 9 T cell receptor beta chains from one sample sequenced in a study of blood T cell repertoires in COVID-19. TCRdb's copy holds only in-frame clones and misses some; the assay was immunoSEQ multiplex PCR. This sample carries about 240,000 clones, about four fifths of them seen once, and the ten largest clones take roughly 3.3%. Sequenced input: peripheral blood. These receptors all come from a woman aged 18-29 years with acute or convalescent COVID-19.

The genes are TRBV13 and TRBJ2-3; D gene ambiguous. The CDR3 covers 19 residues. From germline, CDR1 is PRHDT and CDR2 FYEKMQ (reference sequence). V gave up 5 bases and J gave up 0 bases, with 24 bases separating them. The CDR3 region is CASSPTRRAEPPSTDTQYF. As DNA, the CDR3 is TGTGCCAGCAGCCCAACACGACGTGCGGAGCCCCCTAGCACAGATACGCAGTATTTT. Complete variable domain (other parts from reference TRBV13 and TRBJ2-3): AAGVIQSPRHLIKEKRETATLKCYPIPRHDTVYWYQQGPGQDPQFLISFYEKMQSDKGSIPDRFSAQQFSDYHSELNMSSLELGDSALYFCASSPTRRAEPPSTDTQYFGPGTRLTVL.

The J gene is TRBJ1-2, the V gene TRBV12-3 or TRBV12-4, with TRBD1 matching over 9 bases. The CDR3 has 11 amino acids. With V trimmed by 10 bases and J by 8 bases, 5 bases remained unmatched. In DNA form, the CDR3 reads TGTGCCATCACAGGGGGCTGGGGCTACACCTTC. Amino acids: CAITGGWGYTF.

V is TRBV19 and J is TRBJ1-2, with 10 bases lining up with TRBD1. Germline V lookup: CDR1 LNHDA, CDR2 SQIVND (reference sequence). Trimming cost V 4 bases and J 6 bases; bases outside gene matches: 2. This CDR3 contains 13 residues. The CDR3: CASSTGTGDGYTF. The CDR3 bases are TGTGCCAGTAGTACCGGGACAGGGGATGGCTACACCTTC.

V and J are TRBV7-9 and TRBJ2-1; weak D call: TRBD2 (5 bases). CDR1 and CDR2 (germline): SEHNR, FQNEAQ (reference sequence). CDR3 size: 15 residues. The V end lost 5 bases, the J end lost 6 bases, and 17 bases lay between the germline ends. The CDR3 loop reads CASSALVMFTNEQFF. For the CDR3, the DNA is TGTGCCAGCAGCGCACTAGTGATGTTTACCAATGAGCAGTTCTTC.

In its sample, this clone was seen once. The rearrangement links TRBV7-2 to TRBJ1-3, with TRBD1 matching 7 bases. CDR3 size: 16 residues. J was trimmed by 0 bases and V by 5 bases; bases with no gene match: 7. CDR1 SGHTA and CDR2 FQGNSA come from the germline V gene. The CDR3 sequence is CASSLRQGASGNTIYF. CDR3 nucleotides: TGTGCCAGCAGCCTCCGACAGGGTGCCTCTGGAAACACCATATATTTT.

V and J are TRBV9 and TRBJ2-1; tentative D call: TRBD2 (6 bases). The CDR3 spans 15 residues. The V end was cut by 2 bases, the J end by 4 bases, with 13 bases between. Germline CDR1 SGDLS, CDR2 YYNGEE. The CDR3 DNA is TGTGCCAGCAGCGTTACCGGGGGAGAGTACAATGAGCAGTTCTTC. Translating gives CASSVTGGEYNEQFF.

This CDR3 reads CASSLIGPVNTEAFF. In DNA, the CDR3 is TGTGCCAGCAGCTTAATCGGTCCGGTGAACACTGAAGCTTTCTTT. The chain joins TRBV11-2 to TRBJ1-1, with D hard to call. Germline values: CDR1 SGHAT, CDR2 FQNNGV. CDR3 size: 15 residues. V was pared by 2 bases and J by 0 bases, with 10 bases between.

This chain uses TRBV27 with TRBJ1-1, with D possibly being TRBD1 (6 bases). Trimming shortened V by 1 base and J by 1 base, and 10 bases separated the two germline ends. The length of the CDR3 is 15 residues. The germline CDR1 and CDR2 sequences are MNHEY and SMNVEV (reference sequence). The CDR3 reads CASSLWAGANTEAFF. CDR3 DNA sequence: TGTGCCAGCAGTTTATGGGCGGGGGCGAACACTGAAGCTTTCTTT.

This chain uses TRBV4-2 with TRBJ1-5, with D unresolved. Germline loops: CDR1 LGHNA, CDR2 YNFKEQ. The CDR3 has 16 residues. V was clipped by 0 bases and J by 6 bases, with 15 bases between them. The CDR3 nucleotides are TGTGCCAGCAGCCAAGATCCCCCGGGTCGGGTTCAGCCCCAGCATTTT. It encodes CASSQDPPGRVQPQHF.